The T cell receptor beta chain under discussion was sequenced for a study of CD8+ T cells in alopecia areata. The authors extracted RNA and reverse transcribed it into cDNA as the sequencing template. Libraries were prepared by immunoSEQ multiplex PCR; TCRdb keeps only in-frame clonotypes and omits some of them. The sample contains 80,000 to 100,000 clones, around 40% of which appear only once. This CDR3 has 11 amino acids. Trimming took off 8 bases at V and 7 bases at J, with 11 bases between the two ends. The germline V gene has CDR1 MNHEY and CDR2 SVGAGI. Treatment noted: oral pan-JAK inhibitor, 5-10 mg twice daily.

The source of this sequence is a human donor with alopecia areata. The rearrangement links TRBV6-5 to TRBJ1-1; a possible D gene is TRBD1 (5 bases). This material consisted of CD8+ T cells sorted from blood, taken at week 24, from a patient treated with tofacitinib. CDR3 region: CASALGGEAFF. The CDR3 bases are TGTGCCAGCGCTCTTGGGGGTGAAGCTTTCTTT.